The TCR beta chain described here comes from a study of blood T cell repertoires in COVID-19. Study details: The United States, Italy and Spain supplied acute and convalescent COVID-19 samples. In each case, the material was cDNA or gDNA derived from T cells, B-cell-depleted T cells, or PBMCs.

Clones were read by immunoSEQ multiplex PCR, and TCRdb kept only the in-frame ones, dropping some. The sample consists of around 130,000 clones, approximately 89% of them appearing once. Trimming shortened V by 4 bases and J by 1 base, and 11 bases separated the two germline ends. This CDR3 comprises 14 residues. Germline loops: CDR1 SGHRS, CDR2 YFSETQ. Material: peripheral blood. The chain employs TRBV5-1 and TRBJ1-1; D possibly corresponds to TRBD1 (6 bases). The clonotype was recovered from a man between 60 and 75 years old with active or convalescent COVID-19. The CDR3 DNA reads TGCGCCAGCAGCACCTTGACAGGGAACACTGAAGCTTTCTTT. The encoded protein is CASSTLTGNTEAFF.